This entry is about one T cell receptor beta chain. Its antigen is unknown. The patients had HPV-negative, locally advanced oral cavity squamous cell carcinoma. TCRdb's table, derived via immunoSEQ multiplex PCR, lists solely in-frame clones and lacks some. The repertoire holds approximately 35,000 clones, approximately 87% seen once, with 3.5% to 4.5% in the top ten. The V end was cut by 5 bases, the J end by 5 bases, with 9 bases between. This CDR3 comprises 13 residues. The germline gives CDR1 SGHTA, CDR2 FQGTGA. This sample was taken from a study of neoadjuvant anti-PD-1 for oral cavity cancer. Study-wide results and limits: TCR analyses covered only three patients per response group.

Here the sequenced sample was PBMCs, taken before nivolumab (anti-PD-1) treatment. The chain employs TRBV7-3 and TRBJ2-2; weak D call: TRBD1 (6 bases). The receptor was isolated from a person between 40 and 80 years old with oral cavity squamous cell carcinoma. The CDR3 is CASSLGQTGELFF. CDR3 DNA: TGTGCCAGCAGCCTAGGACAGACCGGGGAGCTGTTTTTT.